These 10 T cell receptor beta chains share one sample of origin, sequenced in a study of T cell responses to AZD1222 COVID-19 vaccine. The data were produced by immunoSEQ multiplex PCR, yet TCRdb's version contains in-frame clones alone and is incomplete. The data hold approximately 190,000 clones, with 94% observed a single time. Source: peripheral blood, taken on day 0 of AZD1222 vaccination. Source of these receptors: an adult in good health.

DNA for the CDR3: TGTGCCAGCAGCCCTACGGGACAGGGCGGGACCGGGGAGCTGTTTTTT. It yields the protein CASSPTGQGGTGELFF. The rearrangement joins TRBV3-1 (or the pseudogene TRBV3-2) to TRBJ2-2, with TRBD1 matching 9 bases. This CDR3 has 16 amino acids. Unmatched junction bases numbered 8, after V lost 4 bases and J lost 5 bases. Germline CDR1 and CDR2: LGHDT and YNNKEL (reference sequence).

This rearrangement joins TRBV12-3 or TRBV12-4 to TRBJ1-2; 9 nucleotides line up with TRBD1. The V and J ends lost 5 bases and 8 bases, in that order; junction bases with no gene match: 6. This CDR3 region has 13 residues. In nucleotides, the CDR3 is TGTGCCAGCAGTACCGGACAGGGGATGGGCTACACCTTC. Translation: CASSTGQGMGYTF.

The chain has TRBV7-9 and TRBJ2-1; 10 bases match TRBD2. V lost 5 bases and J lost 4; bases outside the gene matches: 5. Germline V CDR1 and CDR2: SEHNR, FQNEAQ (reference sequence). This CDR3 is built from 15 residues. DNA of the CDR3: TGTGCCAGCAGCGCCGGGACTAGCGAATACAATGAGCAGTTCTTC. Protein product: CASSAGTSEYNEQFF.

The J gene is TRBJ1-2, the V gene TRBV10-3; 7 positions match TRBD1. The CDR3 loop spans 13 amino acids. Unmatched junction bases numbered 3, after V lost 2 bases and J lost 6 bases. Germline CDR1 is ENHRY and CDR2 is SYGVKD. The CDR3 reads CAISEGQAHGYTF. The CDR3 DNA reads as TGTGCCATCAGTGAGGGACAGGCACATGGCTACACCTTC.

V gene TRBV27 combines with J gene TRBJ1-1; 12 positions match TRBD1. CDR1 and CDR2 (germline): MNHEY, SMNVEV (reference sequence). The CDR3 runs 15 residues. V trimming: 4 bases; J trimming: 11 bases; junction bases outside the gene matches: 11. CDR3 coding DNA: TGTGCCAGCAGTTGGGGACAGGGGGCAGCCCGGGGGGCTTTCTTT. Its protein product is CASSWGQGAARGAFF.

Only a few counts were recorded for this clone. The rearrangement links TRBV10-3 to TRBJ1-1; weak D call: TRBD1 (5 bases). V dropped 7 bases and J dropped 4 bases, with 13 bases sitting between them. Per the germline V gene, CDR1 is ENHRY and CDR2 is SYGVKD. The CDR3 spans 13 residues. The chain's CDR3 is CAITEGRGTEAFF. In nucleotides, the CDR3 is TGTGCCATCACCGAGGGGCGGGGCACTGAAGCTTTCTTT.

This rearrangement joins TRBV2 to TRBJ1-2, with a possible D match to TRBD1 (5 bases). The CDR3 has 13 residues. Between the trimmed V and J ends, which lost 4 bases and 4 bases, there was a span of 10 bases. From germline, CDR1 is SNHLY and CDR2 FYNNEI. CDR3 coding DNA: TGTGCCAGCAGTGTGGGCAGGGTCTATGGCTACACCTTC. Residues: CASSVGRVYGYTF.

This clone was seen just once. The chain is built from TRBV20-1 and TRBJ2-1, with D perhaps matching TRBD2 (5 bases). The ends were cut back, 3 bases at V and 10 bases at J, with 19 bases in the middle. From germline, CDR1 is DFQATT and CDR2 SNEGSKA (reference sequence). The CDR3 runs 14 residues. CDR3 coding DNA: TGCAGTGCTAGTATGGTGATGGGTAGCGCGGAGCAGTTCTTC. It specifies CSASMVMGSAEQFF.

This rearrangement joins TRBV7-8 to TRBJ2-1; D is unresolved. Germline V lookup: CDR1 SGHVS, CDR2 FQNEAQ. The CDR3 contains 14 residues. V lost 5 bases to trimming and J lost 7 bases, with 15 bases between them. The CDR3 sequence is CASSLLSGLNEQFF. The CDR3 nucleotides read TGTGCCAGCAGCCTACTTAGTGGTTTGAATGAGCAGTTCTTC.

The chain joins TRBV10-3 to TRBJ1-6; D not certain. The V and J ends lost 0 bases and 7 bases respectively, with 10 bases between them. CDR1 and CDR2 from the germline V gene are ENHRY and SYGVKD. The CDR3 loop spans 15 amino acids. In DNA, the CDR3 is TGTGCCATCAGTGAGTCCACGCTGCCGAATTCACCCCTCCACTTT. Its protein product is CAISESTLPNSPLHF.